These 32 T cell receptor beta chains came from one sample sequenced in a study of shared clonotypes between healthy human individuals. Clones were sequenced by immunoSEQ multiplex PCR, and TCRdb holds only the in-frame ones, with some missing. The profile shows 1,500,000 or so clones, roughly 96% of them singletons. The sequenced sample consisted of naive CD4+ T cells sorted from blood. Subset indicated: CD45RA+ positively selected. These receptor sequences come from a man aged 25-45 years in good health.

This rearrangement joins TRBV2 to TRBJ2-1, with a possible D match to TRBD2 (6 bases). The CDR3 has 14 residues. In germline, CDR1 is SNHLY, CDR2 FYNNEI. Trimming removed 1 base from V and 7 bases from J, with 11 bases in between. CDR3 coding DNA: TGTGCCAGCAGTGAAGTCGCTAGCGAGAATGAGCAGTTCTTC. Protein sequence: CASSEVASENEQFF.

The chain recombines TRBV7-2 with TRBJ2-1; 13 bases are shared with TRBD2. The trim removed 2 bases at V and 8 bases at J, leaving 3 bases unmatched. Germline CDR1 is SGHTA and CDR2 is FQGNSA. This CDR3 comprises 15 residues. The CDR3: CASSLRTSGSYEQFF. The CDR3 coding sequence is TGTGCCAGCAGCTTACGGACTAGCGGGAGTTATGAGCAGTTCTTC.

The gene calls are TRBV19 and TRBJ2-4; 10 bases are shared with TRBD1. V was pared by 3 bases and J by 1 base, with 9 bases of the junction left unmatched. The germline V gene has CDR1 LNHDA and CDR2 SQIVND (reference sequence). The CDR3 totals 18 residues. CDR3 nucleotide sequence: TGTGCCAGTAGTATCGGGCTCGGACAGGGGGTTGCCAAAAACATTCAGTACTTC. Translating gives CASSIGLGQGVAKNIQYF. The complete variable domain, with remaining parts taken from reference TRBV19 and TRBJ2-4, reads DGGITQSPKYLFRKEGQNVTLSCEQNLNHDAMYWYRQDPGQGLRLIYYSQIVNDFQKGDIAEGYSVSREKKESFPLTVTSAQKNPTAFYLCASSIGLGQGVAKNIQYFGAGTRLSVL.

CDR3 region: CASSLGQLTEAFF. The CDR3 bases are TGCGCCAGCAGCCTAGGACAGTTAACTGAAGCTTTCTTT. The chain employs TRBV5-1 and TRBJ1-1; D perhaps matches TRBD1 (6 bases). The length of the CDR3 is 13 residues. Trimming removed 4 bases from V and 5 bases from J, with 12 bases in between. Germline CDR1 is SGHRS and CDR2 is YFSETQ.

The V and J genes are TRBV6-1 and TRBJ1-1; maybe TRBD1 (5 bases). Germline assignment: CDR1 MNHNS and CDR2 SASEGT. V was clipped by 11 bases and J by 2 bases, with 15 bases between them. The CDR3 sequence is 13 residues long. The CDR3 coding sequence is TGTGCCGGGGCCCAACGGGGTAACACTGAAGCTTTCTTT. As protein: CAGAQRGNTEAFF.

The rearrangement uses TRBV6-6 and TRBJ2-3; no reliable D call. CDR3 length equals 12 residues. The V gene's germline CDR1 is MNHNY and CDR2 SVGAGI (reference sequence). Between the trimmed V and J ends, which lost 8 bases and 2 bases, there was a span of 8 bases. CDR3 DNA: TGTGCCAGCGTCGACTCCACAGATACGCAGTATTTT. Protein product: CASVDSTDTQYF.

The chain couples TRBV5-1 to TRBJ2-7; possible D gene TRBD2, 6 bases. Germline V CDR1 and CDR2: SGHRS, YFSETQ. CDR3 length equals 16 residues. V lost 3 bases, J lost 3 bases, and 19 bases lay in between. CDR3 amino acids: CASSSDLGTRGYEQYF. CDR3 in DNA: TGCGCCAGCAGCTCGGACCTCGGGACGCGGGGCTACGAGCAGTACTTC.

This clone is a singleton in its sample. The chain is built from TRBV27 and TRBJ1-1, with D possibly matching TRBD1 (6 bases). CDR3 length: 13 residues. V lost 3 bases, J lost 4 bases, and 9 bases lay in between. CDR1 is MNHEY, CDR2 SMNVEV, per germline (reference sequence). CDR3 in DNA: TGTGCCAGCAGTTTTAAGGGGGTCACTGAAGCTTTCTTT. Translating gives CASSFKGVTEAFF.

The chain couples TRBV15 to TRBJ2-7; unclear D gene. This CDR3 spans 14 amino acids. CDR1 and CDR2 from the germline V gene are LNHNV and YYDKDF (reference sequence). Trimming stripped 4 bases from V and 0 bases from J, with 10 bases between. CDR3 amino acids: CATSTAISSYEQYF. DNA for the CDR3: TGTGCCACCAGCACCGCAATTAGCTCCTACGAGCAGTACTTC.

This chain connects TRBV7-2 to TRBJ1-1; D is unresolved. Trimming left V 5 bases short and J 3 bases short, with 16 bases between. The germline V gene encodes CDR1 SGHTA and CDR2 FQGNSA. The CDR3 totals 15 residues. Here the CDR3 reads CASSESRKPDTEAFF. The CDR3 DNA follows: TGTGCCAGCAGCGAGAGCCGAAAGCCGGACACTGAAGCTTTCTTT.

The gene calls are TRBV11-2 and TRBJ2-7; no clear D gene. This CDR3 spans 12 amino acids. The V gene's germline CDR1 is SGHAT and CDR2 FQNNGV. Trimming left V 2 bases short and J 3 bases short, with 5 bases between. Here the CDR3 reads CASSLRVYEQYF. The CDR3 DNA is TGTGCCAGCAGCTTAAGAGTCTACGAGCAGTACTTC.

V is TRBV5-1 and J is TRBJ2-5; D gene unclear. The V end lost 3 bases, the J end lost 4 bases, and 16 bases lay between the germline ends. There are 15 residues in the CDR3. Germline loops: CDR1 SGHRS, CDR2 YFSETQ. CDR3: CASSWGGEFGETQYF. CDR3 in DNA: TGCGCCAGCAGCTGGGGTGGGGAATTTGGAGAGACCCAGTACTTC.

This clone was detected only once. The V gene is TRBV2, the J gene TRBJ2-7, with D possibly matching TRBD2 (6 bases). The CDR3 is made up of 12 amino acids. The V and J ends lost 6 bases and 5 bases respectively, with 11 bases between them. CDR1 SNHLY and CDR2 FYNNEI come from the germline V gene. The CDR3 DNA reads TGTGCCAGCAGGCGGACGGGAGACGAGCAGTACTTC. It is translated as CASRRTGDEQYF.

The chain recombines TRBV7-9 with TRBJ2-7; D is perhaps TRBD2 (5 bases). This CDR3 contains 15 residues. Germline-derived CDR1 and CDR2 are SEHNR and FQNEAQ (reference sequence). V gave up 3 bases and J gave up 0 bases, with 12 bases separating them. CDR3 sequence (DNA): TGTGCCAGCAGCTTTGCTAGCCCGAGCTCCTACGAGCAGTACTTC. This codes for CASSFASPSSYEQYF.

The chain carries TRBV25-1 and TRBJ2-3; 12 bases fit TRBD2. Germline trimming cut 4 bases from V and 5 bases from J; bases unmatched to any gene: 4. The CDR3 totals 15 residues. In germline, CDR1 is MGHDK, CDR2 SYGVNS. The chain's CDR3 is CASSGLAGVGDTQYF. The CDR3 nucleotides are TGTGCCAGCAGTGGACTAGCGGGAGTAGGAGATACGCAGTATTTT.

The gene calls are TRBV11-2 and TRBJ2-5, with D unresolved. Germline loops: CDR1 SGHAT, CDR2 FQNNGV. V was cut by 5 bases and J by 4 bases, with 11 bases left in between. The CDR3 has 13 residues. CDR3 sequence reads: CASSKRTPETQYF. For the CDR3, the DNA is TGTGCCAGCAGCAAACGAACGCCAGAGACCCAGTACTTC. Based on the CDR3 plus reference TRBV11-2 and TRBJ2-5, the full variable domain is EAGVAQSPRYKIIEKRQSVAFWCNPISGHATLYWYQQILGQGPKLLIQFQNNGVVDDSQLPKDRFSAERLKGVDSTLKIQPAKLEDSAVYLCASSKRTPETQYFGPGTRLLVL.

The genes are TRBV5-1 and TRBJ2-2; D possibly corresponds to TRBD1 (6 bases). The CDR3 has 14 amino acids. Germline V CDR1 and CDR2: SGHRS, YFSETQ. The V end was cut by 2 bases, the J end by 6 bases, with 11 bases between. The CDR3 bases are TGCGCCAGCAGCTTAGCAGGGGCATCCGGGGAGCTGTTTTTT. Translating gives CASSLAGASGELFF.

This rearrangement joins TRBV7-2 to TRBJ2-3; a weak D match, TRBD2 (5 bases). Germline V gene data show CDR1 as SGHTA and CDR2 as FQGNSA. The CDR3 length is 16 residues. The V end was cut by 4 bases, the J end by 2 bases, with 16 bases between. The CDR3 DNA sequence: TGTGCCAGCAGCTATAGGACTCGCAGAGACACAGATACGCAGTATTTT. This sequence encodes CASSYRTRRDTDTQYF.

The V call is TRBV19, the J call TRBJ1-5; D gene uncertain. This CDR3 has 14 amino acids. V dropped 8 bases and J dropped 2 bases, with 13 bases sitting between them. CDR1 and CDR2 from the germline V gene are LNHDA and SQIVND (reference sequence). CDR3 protein: CASSLGSGNQPQHF. The CDR3 DNA reads TGTGCCAGTTCTCTGGGATCGGGCAATCAGCCCCAGCATTTT.

The chain has TRBV15 and TRBJ2-3; D not certain. Germline V lookup: CDR1 LNHNV, CDR2 YYDKDF (reference sequence). V shed 2 bases and J shed 7 bases, with 10 bases lying between them. The CDR3 extends over 13 amino acids. CDR3: CATSRLRGNTQYF. The CDR3 bases are TGTGCCACCAGCAGACTTAGAGGAAATACGCAGTATTTT.

This clone was observed a few times. This same CDR3 is encoded by further DNA sequences in the sample. V gene TRBV5-6 combines with J gene TRBJ2-5; no clear D. From germline, CDR1 is SGHDT and CDR2 YYEEEE. With 0 bases removed from V and 4 bases from J, the gap between germline ends came to 1 base. This CDR3 spans 11 amino acids. Here the CDR3 reads CASSLAETQYF. For the CDR3, the DNA is TGTGCCAGCAGCTTGGCAGAGACCCAGTACTTC. The variable domain in full, with the rest retrieved from reference TRBV5-6 and TRBJ2-5, is DAGVTQSPTHLIKTRGQQVTLRCSPKSGHDTVSWYQQALGQGPQFIFQYYEEEERQRGNFPDRFSGHQFPNYSSELNVNALLLGDSALYLCASSLAETQYFGPGTRLLVL.

This rearrangement joins TRBV5-4 to TRBJ2-1; possible D gene TRBD2, 6 bases. V lost 1 base to trimming and J lost 7 bases, with 15 bases between them. From germline, CDR1 is SGHNT and CDR2 YYREEE (reference sequence). This CDR3 has 15 amino acids. The CDR3 region has the DNA TGTGCCAGCAGCTTGCGGCAGGGACTGGGGAATGAGCAGTTCTTC. Translated: CASSLRQGLGNEQFF.

The gene calls are TRBV29-1 and TRBJ2-5; D may be TRBD1 or TRBD2 (5 bases each). Germline CDR1 reads SQVTM; CDR2 reads ANQGSEA. The V and J ends lost 7 bases and 1 base respectively, with 10 bases between them. The CDR3 spans 12 residues. The CDR3 DNA is TGCAGCGGCACCGGGACCCAAGAGACCCAGTACTTC. Protein product: CSGTGTQETQYF.

The J gene is TRBJ2-1, the V gene TRBV19, with D possibly called TRBD1 or TRBD2 (5 bases each). The CDR3 extends over 14 amino acids. Trimming removed 5 bases from V and 4 bases from J, with 12 bases in between. Germline CDR1 LNHDA, CDR2 SQIVND (reference sequence). DNA for the CDR3: TGTGCCAGTAGTCCCCGGGACGGGTACAATGAGCAGTTCTTC. Protein sequence: CASSPRDGYNEQFF. Full variable domain (rest looked up from reference TRBV19 and TRBJ2-1): DGGITQSPKYLFRKEGQNVTLSCEQNLNHDAMYWYRQDPGQGLRLIYYSQIVNDFQKGDIAEGYSVSREKKESFPLTVTSAQKNPTAFYLCASSPRDGYNEQFFGPGTRLTVL.

This clone was seen once. The V call is TRBV9, the J call TRBJ2-1; D may be TRBD1 or TRBD2 (5 bases each). This CDR3 has 16 residues. Looked up from germline, CDR1 is SGDLS and CDR2 is YYNGEE. The ends were cut back, 0 bases at V and 1 base at J, with 11 bases in the middle. Here the CDR3 reads CASSVAWGGSYNEQFF. The CDR3 bases are TGTGCCAGCAGCGTAGCCTGGGGCGGGTCCTACAATGAGCAGTTCTTC.

The rearrangement links TRBV28 to TRBJ1-2, with D unresolved. V gave up 3 bases and J gave up 4 bases, with 6 bases separating them. The CDR3 is made up of 12 amino acids. CDR1 MDHEN and CDR2 SYDVKM come from the germline V gene. As DNA, the CDR3 is TGTGCCAGCAGTTTCCAGCTCTATGGCTACACCTTC. Protein sequence: CASSFQLYGYTF.

The rearrangement joins TRBV5-1 to TRBJ2-2; 15 bases fit TRBD2. This CDR3 region has 17 residues. In germline, CDR1 is SGHRS, CDR2 YFSETQ. Trimming took 3 bases from V and 6 from J; bases not matched to a gene: 6. The CDR3, as DNA: TGCGCCAGCAGCTCTTTGGGACTAGCGGGAGGTGCCGGGGAGCTGTTTTTT. Its translation is CASSSLGLAGGAGELFF. Supplemented by reference TRBV5-1 and TRBJ2-2, the full variable domain reads KAGVTQTPRYLIKTRGQQVTLSCSPISGHRSVSWYQQTPGQGLQFLFEYFSETQRNKGNFPGRFSGRQFSNSRSEMNVSTLELGDSALYLCASSSLGLAGGAGELFFGEGSRLTVL.

This clone was picked up one time. This sample includes further DNA sequences coding for the same CDR3. The chain combines TRBV5-1 with TRBJ2-7; 8 bases fit TRBD1. The CDR3 sequence is 15 residues long. Trimming at V came to 0 bases and at J to 1 base, leaving 3 bases not matched to a gene. Per the germline V gene, CDR1 is SGHRS and CDR2 is YFSETQ. The CDR3 protein is CASSLAGTGSYEQYF. CDR3 sequence (DNA): TGCGCCAGCAGCTTGGCCGGGACAGGTTCCTACGAGCAGTACTTC.

The rearrangement links TRBV6-5 to TRBJ1-5; D gene unclear. Germline lookup yields CDR1 MNHEY and CDR2 SVGAGI. The ends were cut back, 6 bases at V and 3 bases at J, with 3 bases in the middle. This CDR3 is built from 11 residues. In DNA, the CDR3 is TGTGCCAGCAGGGACAATCAGCCCCAGCATTTT. It codes for CASRDNQPQHF.

The V call is TRBV5-3, the J call TRBJ2-1; 9 nucleotides match TRBD2. TRBV5-3 is designated an ORF whose function remains uncertain. The CDR3 runs 15 residues. Trimming at V came to 4 bases and at J to 4 bases, leaving 6 bases not matched to a gene. In DNA, the CDR3 is TGTGCCAGAAGCGTAGCGGGAGCCTCATACAATGAGCAGTTCTTC. Translation gives CARSVAGASYNEQFF.

This chain joins TRBV27 and TRBJ2-4; TRBD1 matches 10 bases. Germline V gene data show CDR1 as MNHEY and CDR2 as SMNVEV (reference sequence). This CDR3 contains 16 residues. The V gene end was trimmed by 5 bases and the J gene end by 5 bases; junction bases not matched to a gene: 9. The CDR3 DNA is TGTGCCAGCAGTGCGGCGGGACAGGGGCCCCAAAACATTCAGTACTTC. Protein sequence: CASSAAGQGPQNIQYF.

This clone was found once. V usage is TRBV7-9 and J usage is TRBJ2-5, with D tentatively TRBD1 (5 bases). The CDR3 sequence is 13 residues long. Germline values: CDR1 SEHNR, CDR2 FQNEAQ (reference sequence). V was pared by 5 bases and J by 1 base, with 8 bases between. This CDR3 reads CASSTQVQETQYF. The CDR3 DNA reads as TGTGCCAGCAGCACACAGGTCCAAGAGACCCAGTACTTC. Supplemented by reference TRBV7-9 and TRBJ2-5, the full variable domain reads DTGVSQNPRHKITKRGQNVTFRCDPISEHNRLYWYRQTLGQGPEFLTYFQNEAQLEKSRLLSDRFSAERPKGSFSTLEIQRTEQGDSAMYLCASSTQVQETQYFGPGTRLLVL.